These 8 T cell receptor beta chains were all obtained from the same sample, sequenced in a study of T cells after yellow fever vaccination. TCRdb passed the 5' RACE reads through MiXCR, listing each CDR3 protein once. This sample has about 300,000 distinct CDR3 sequences, with around 6.8% found just once. The specimen was PBMCs, collected 35 to 50 days after the first yellow fever vaccination. The receptors were gathered from a man aged 18 to 35 who received the YFV17D yellow fever vaccine.

This clonotype was observed a handful of times. In DNA form, the CDR3 reads TGTGCCAGCAGTTACTCCGGGCCAGAGCGGACAGGGGGGAAAGATACGCAGTATTTT. It encodes CASSYSGPERTGGKDTQYF. The chain is built from TRBV6-5 and TRBJ2-3; TRBD1 agrees at 10 bases. The CDR3 has 19 residues. The V and J ends lost 0 bases and 5 bases, in that order; junction bases with no gene match: 14. Germline CDR1 reads MNHEY; CDR2 reads SVGAGI.

V is TRBV27 and J is TRBJ1-3; no firm D call. The CDR3 has 18 amino acids. Trimming removed 4 bases at V and 1 base at J, with 20 bases between. The germline V gene encodes CDR1 MNHEY and CDR2 SMNVEV (reference sequence). CDR3 sequence reads: CASSSEPPTTFSGNTIYF. CDR3 DNA: TGTGCCAGCAGTTCCGAACCACCTACCACTTTTTCTGGAAACACCATATATTTT.

About this clonotype: One end of the junction fails to match germline, which may point to a read error. The chain recombines TRBV7-2 with TRBJ2-2; unclear D gene. Germline CDR1 is SGHTA and CDR2 is FQGNSA. This CDR3 has 12 residues. Here the CDR3 reads CAGSFLTGELFF. CDR3 nucleotides: TGTGCCGGCAGCTTCCTAACCGGGGAGCTGTTTTTT.

The table lists this clonotype with many counts. The V gene is TRBV5-1, the J gene TRBJ1-1; weak D call: TRBD1 (6 bases). Germline V gives CDR1 SGHRS, CDR2 YFSETQ. The CDR3 sequence is 14 residues long. V lost 4 bases and J 0 bases, leaving 10 bases between the germline ends. The CDR3: CASSEGGLNTEAFF. CDR3 DNA: TGCGCCAGCAGCGAGGGGGGATTGAACACTGAAGCTTTCTTT.

This clonotype was seen more than once but under ten times. This chain links TRBV4-3 with TRBJ2-2; D might be TRBD1 (6 bases). V was clipped by 0 bases and J by 6 bases, with 11 bases between them. Germline assignment: CDR1 LGHNA and CDR2 YSLEER. This CDR3 is 15 amino acids long. CDR3 amino acids: CASSQDWAGAGELFF. CDR3 DNA: TGCGCCAGCAGCCAAGATTGGGCAGGGGCCGGGGAGCTGTTTTTT.

This clonotype occurred a few times. The chain joins TRBV4-1 to TRBJ2-5; D may match TRBD1 or TRBD2 (5 bases each). V dropped 5 bases and J dropped 4 bases, with 17 bases sitting between them. The CDR3 contains 15 residues. Germline V gene lookup returns CDR1 MGHRA and CDR2 YSYEKL. The CDR3 loop reads CASSVREGAGETQYF. Written as DNA, the CDR3 is TGCGCCAGCAGCGTAAGGGAAGGGGCGGGAGAGACCCAGTACTTC.

This clonotype was seen a few times. The genes are TRBV14 and TRBJ1-1; TRBD1 is a possible D gene (5 bases). Trimming cost V 1 base and J 1 base, with 13 bases left between them. Germline CDR1 is SGHDN and CDR2 is FVKESK. The length of the CDR3 is 16 residues. The CDR3: CASSQVLGTQNTEAFF. The CDR3 bases are TGTGCCAGCAGCCAAGTTCTCGGGACGCAGAACACTGAAGCTTTCTTT.

This clonotype was counted ten times or more. This sequence joins TRBV7-3 and TRBJ2-7, with 9 bases identical to TRBD2. V was pared by 5 bases and J by 3 bases, with 8 bases of the junction left unmatched. CDR3 length: 15 residues. Germline CDR1 is SGHTA and CDR2 is FQGTGA. The CDR3 sequence is CASSEAGGPNYEQYF. DNA of the CDR3: TGTGCCAGCAGCGAAGCGGGGGGCCCCAACTACGAGCAGTACTTC.